Listed here are 28 T cell receptor beta chains from one sample, sequenced in a study of vaccination effects on CD4 cells after COVID-19. The assay was immunoSEQ multiplex PCR, and TCRdb's table has in-frame clones only and misses some. The sample includes roughly 56,000 clones, 60% to 75% of them seen just once. Expansion of antigen-specific CD4+ T cells with viral peptide pools was carried out by the ViraFEST assay before sequencing. Having been cultured for roughly 10 days, the cells underwent CD4+ T cell isolation. Participants were given two doses of BNT162b2 or mRNA-1273 vaccine. Their target antigens are unknown. Material: CD4+ T cells from PBMCs cultured with HCoV-229E spike peptides, obtained after COVID-19 vaccination. The receptors originated from a human donor who received a COVID-19 vaccine.

The chain combines TRBV5-8 with TRBJ2-7; 7 bases fit TRBD1. The CDR3 extends over 13 amino acids. CDR1 is SGHTS, CDR2 YDEGEE, per germline. Trimming cost V 2 bases and J 3 bases; bases outside gene matches: 2. Here the CDR3 reads CASSLRTGYEQYV. For the CDR3, the DNA is TGTGCCAGCAGCTTAAGGACAGGCTACGAGCAGTACGTC.

This rearrangement joins TRBV19 to TRBJ2-3, with a possible D match to TRBD1 (5 bases). Germline CDR1 is LNHDA and CDR2 is SQIVND (reference sequence). Trimming shortened V by 4 bases and J by 4 bases, and 9 bases separated the two germline ends. This CDR3 comprises 13 residues. The CDR3 spells CASSKTEADTQYF. CDR3 DNA sequence: TGTGCCAGTAGTAAGACAGAAGCAGATACGCAGTATTTT. Combining the CDR3 with reference TRBV19 and TRBJ2-3 gives the whole variable domain DGGITQSPKYLFRKEGQNVTLSCEQNLNHDAMYWYRQDPGQGLRLIYYSQIVNDFQKGDIAEGYSVSREKKESFPLTVTSAQKNPTAFYLCASSKTEADTQYFGPGTRLTVL.

The chain combines TRBV4-1 with TRBJ2-1; D remains ambiguous. Germline values: CDR1 MGHRA, CDR2 YSYEKL. The CDR3 spans 15 residues. V was trimmed by 2 bases and J by 0 bases, leaving 8 bases between them. The CDR3 sequence is CASSQQESSYNEQFF. The DNA for the CDR3 is TGCGCCAGCAGCCAACAGGAGAGCTCCTACAATGAGCAGTTCTTC.

The CDR3: CASSPKGRRTSPLHF. CDR3 in DNA: TGTGCCAGTAGCCCCAAAGGACGGCGAACTTCACCCCTCCACTTT. The chain is built from TRBV19 and TRBJ1-6; D not resolved. V lost 6 bases, J lost 9 bases, and 18 bases lay in between. Per the germline V gene, CDR1 is LNHDA and CDR2 is SQIVND (reference sequence). CDR3 size: 15 residues.

This clone came up once. The chain is built from TRBV5-5 and TRBJ1-1; 9 bases map to TRBD1. Germline V gene sequence: CDR1 SGHKS, CDR2 YYEKEE (reference sequence). The CDR3 runs 18 residues. Trimming cost V 3 bases and J 2 bases; bases outside gene matches: 14. As DNA, the CDR3 is TGTGCCAGCAGCTATCACTCGGACAGGGGTCTTTTTAACACTGAAGCTTTCTTT. It translates to CASSYHSDRGLFNTEAFF.

The chain links TRBV3-1 (or the pseudogene TRBV3-2) to TRBJ2-4, with 8 bases identical to TRBD2. Germline V gives CDR1 LGHDT, CDR2 YNNKEL (reference sequence). This CDR3 is 15 amino acids long. V gave up 5 bases and J gave up 9 bases; unmatched junction bases: 12. The CDR3 reads CASSFGLAADSIQYF. The CDR3 coding sequence is TGTGCCAGCAGCTTCGGACTAGCTGCCGATAGCATTCAGTACTTC.

About this clone: Other DNA sequences of this sample code for an identical CDR3. The V gene is TRBV7-3, the J gene TRBJ2-3, with 7 nucleotides matching TRBD2. V was pared by 1 base and J by 5 bases, with 0 bases of the junction left unmatched. The CDR3 is made up of 13 amino acids. The V gene's germline CDR1 is SGHTA and CDR2 FQGTGA. CDR3 sequence reads: CASSLRGGDTQYF. The CDR3 nucleotides are TGTGCCAGCAGCTTAAGGGGGGGAGATACGCAGTATTTT.

V and J are TRBV21-1 and TRBJ1-1. TRBV21-1 counts as a pseudogene. The CDR3 is made up of 17 amino acids. CDR3 region: CASSKIVAILRRTEAFF. The CDR3 DNA reads TGTGCCAGCAGCAAAATTGTTGCGATTCTTCGTAGGACTGAAGCTTTCTTT.

CDR3 loop: CASSPSGGSFGEQYV. The DNA of the CDR3 is TGTGCCAGCAGCCCATCAGGGGGCAGCTTCGGGGAGCAGTACGTC. This chain connects TRBV11-2 to TRBJ2-7, with 8 bases aligning to TRBD1. CDR3 length: 15 amino acids. V lost 5 bases, J lost 7 bases, and 13 bases stayed unmatched. CDR1 and CDR2 from the germline V gene are SGHAT and FQNNGV.

This chain links TRBV2 with TRBJ2-1, with D possibly being TRBD2 (5 bases). The germline CDR1 and CDR2 sequences are SNHLY and FYNNEI. There are 14 residues in the CDR3. The ends were cut back, 6 bases at V and 2 bases at J, with 11 bases in the middle. CDR3 bases: TGTGCCAGCAGGGCGGACTTTACCTACAATGAGCAGTTCTTC. Translated: CASRADFTYNEQFF.

V usage is TRBV24-1 and J usage is TRBJ1-2, with a tentative D call TRBD1 (5 bases). Trimming stripped 3 bases from V and 4 bases from J, with 11 bases between. CDR1 and CDR2 (germline): KGHDR, SFDVKD. The CDR3 runs to 14 residues. The CDR3 region is CATSDNGALYGYTF. CDR3 bases: TGTGCCACCAGTGATAATGGGGCGCTCTATGGCTACACCTTC.

On this clone: The identical CDR3 is also encoded by other nucleotide sequences in the sample. The rearrangement links TRBV29-1 to TRBJ2-6; D ambiguous. Deletions cut 2 bases from V and 1 base from J, with 0 bases between. The V gene's germline CDR1 is SQVTM and CDR2 ANQGSEA. This CDR3 has 12 residues. The CDR3 DNA reads as TGCAGCGTTGAATCTGGGGCCAACGTCCTGACTTTC. Translated, it gives CSVESGANVLTF. Together with reference TRBV29-1 and TRBJ2-6, the CDR3 gives the full variable domain: SAVISQKPSRDICQRGTSLTIQCQVDSQVTMMFWYRQQPGQSLTLIATANQGSEATYESGFVIDKFPISRPNLTFSTLTVSNMSPEDSSIYLCSVESGANVLTFGAGSRLTVL.

This clone was seen just once. V usage is TRBV6-5 and J usage is TRBJ2-5; possible D gene TRBD2, 5 bases. This CDR3 is 13 amino acids long. The V gene lost 7 bases and the J gene lost 5 bases, with 14 bases spanning the gap. Germline CDR1 MNHEY, CDR2 SVGAGI. The CDR3 is CASTHPGKETQYF. The DNA for the CDR3 is TGTGCCAGCACACACCCGGGGAAGGAGACCCAGTACTTC.

This clone was found a few times. CDR3 in DNA: TGTGCCAGTAGTATCTTGGCCACACCGGGGAGCAATCAGCCCCAGCATTTT. It translates to CASSILATPGSNQPQHF. V is TRBV19 and J is TRBJ1-5; D unclear. Germline lookup yields CDR1 LNHDA and CDR2 SQIVND (reference sequence). The V end was cut by 3 bases, the J end by 1 base, with 16 bases between. The CDR3 totals 17 residues.

The J gene is TRBJ2-6, the V gene TRBV7-3; 8 nucleotides line up with TRBD2. Per the germline V gene, CDR1 is SGHTA and CDR2 is FQGTGA. The CDR3 is 18 residues long. Losses at the gene ends were 5 bases for V and 4 bases for J; bases not matched to a gene: 13. CDR3 sequence: CASSPRRSGGVGANVLTF. As DNA, the CDR3 is TGTGCCAGCAGCCCCCGGAGGAGCGGGGGAGTAGGGGCCAACGTCCTGACTTTC.

The gene calls are TRBV6-5 and TRBJ2-1; tentatively, D is TRBD2 (6 bases). Trimming removed 7 bases from V and 6 bases from J, with 19 bases in between. CDR1 and CDR2 from the germline V gene are MNHEY and SVGAGI. This CDR3 comprises 15 residues. The CDR3 loop is CASNQLPAGRNEQFF. As DNA, the CDR3 is TGTGCCAGCAATCAGCTACCCGCGGGGCGCAATGAGCAGTTCTTC.

This clone was counted a few times. This chain uses TRBV2 with TRBJ1-5; 10 bases map to TRBD1. This CDR3 contains 14 residues. CDR1 SNHLY and CDR2 FYNNEI come from the germline V gene. Trimming at V came to 6 bases and at J to 6 bases, leaving 5 bases not matched to a gene. CDR3: CASSWTGGGQPQHF. For the CDR3, the DNA is TGTGCCAGCAGCTGGACAGGGGGAGGTCAGCCCCAGCATTTT. The entire variable domain, with the rest obtained from reference TRBV2 and TRBJ1-5, is as follows: EPEVTQTPSHQVTQMGQEVILRCVPISNHLYFYWYRQILGQKVEFLVSFYNNEISEKSEIFDDQFSVERPDGSNFTLKIRSTKLEDSAMYFCASSWTGGGQPQHFGDGTRLSIL.

CDR3 protein: CASGNRGRDTEAFF. CDR3 in DNA: TGTGCCAGCGGGAATCGGGGTCGGGACACTGAAGCTTTCTTT. The gene calls are TRBV2 and TRBJ1-1; D gene unclear. V was trimmed by 8 bases and J by 3 bases, leaving 16 bases between them. CDR1 is SNHLY and CDR2 is FYNNEI in the germline V gene. This CDR3 spans 14 amino acids.

This chain uses TRBV10-3 with TRBJ2-5; D tentatively fits TRBD1 or TRBD2 (6 bases each). The CDR3 runs to 15 residues. The V gene lost 3 bases and the J gene lost 5 bases, with 16 bases spanning the gap. Germline-derived CDR1 and CDR2 are ENHRY and SYGVKD. CDR3 region: CAISDKNRGGETQYF. CDR3 coding DNA: TGTGCCATCAGTGATAAGAACCGAGGGGGGGAGACCCAGTACTTC.

This clone showed up just a few times. This chain joins TRBV9 and TRBJ1-2; D is possibly TRBD1 (5 bases). Germline assignment: CDR1 SGDLS and CDR2 YYNGEE. This CDR3 comprises 14 residues. Trimming stripped 10 bases from V and 4 bases from J, with 20 bases between. In DNA form, the CDR3 reads TGTGCCTCCTCCGCCGGGACCTATGCCTATGGCTACACCTTC. It encodes CASSAGTYAYGYTF.

The chain has TRBV10-1 and TRBJ2-7; no firm D call. Germline assignment: CDR1 WNHNN and CDR2 SYGVQD (reference sequence). The CDR3 extends over 11 amino acids. The V end lost 9 bases, the J end lost 2 bases, and 8 bases lay between the germline ends. The DNA for the CDR3 is TGCGCCAGTACCGTGGCCTACGAGCAGTACGTC. Amino acids: CASTVAYEQYV.

J is TRBJ1-1 and V is TRBV6-5, with 7 bases that match TRBD1. V lost 6 bases and J lost 5; bases outside the gene matches: 12. CDR3 size: 15 residues. Germline V gene data show CDR1 as MNHEY and CDR2 as SVGAGI. CDR3 protein: CASSRTGMVTTEAFF. The CDR3 DNA reads as TGTGCCAGCAGCAGGACAGGTATGGTAACGACTGAAGCTTTCTTT.

J is TRBJ2-7 and V is TRBV5-1; D is possibly TRBD1 (5 bases). V dropped 0 bases and J dropped 3 bases, with 10 bases sitting between them. CDR3 length equals 14 residues. Germline lookup yields CDR1 SGHRS and CDR2 YFSETQ. CDR3 protein: CASSLAAGNYEQYV. DNA for the CDR3: TGCGCCAGCAGCTTGGCAGCAGGGAACTACGAGCAGTACGTC.

This chain uses TRBV3-1 (or the pseudogene TRBV3-2) with TRBJ2-3, with unresolved D. The V gene lost 4 bases and the J gene lost 0 bases, with 14 bases spanning the gap. Germline V CDR1 and CDR2: LGHDT, YNNKEL (reference sequence). This CDR3 region has 16 residues. The CDR3: CASSPRWARSTDTQYF. The CDR3 DNA follows: TGTGCCAGCAGCCCCCGGTGGGCTAGAAGCACAGATACGCAGTATTTT.

The chain employs TRBV9 and TRBJ2-3; D uncertain. V was clipped by 3 bases and J by 2 bases, with 16 bases between them. Germline V gives CDR1 SGDLS, CDR2 YYNGEE. The length of the CDR3 is 16 residues. The CDR3 is CASSALTGQTTDTQYF. The CDR3 nucleotides are TGTGCCAGCAGCGCCCTCACCGGGCAGACCACAGATACGCAGTATTTT.

This clone appeared a few times. V usage is TRBV12-3 or TRBV12-4 and J usage is TRBJ2-3; D gene unclear. Trimming stripped 6 bases from V and 1 base from J, with 8 bases between. The length of the CDR3 is 13 residues. The CDR3 bases are TGTGCCAGCAGCCCCTCAGGCACAGATACGCAGTATTTT. Translated, it gives CASSPSGTDTQYF.

The chain carries TRBV4-2 and TRBJ1-4; TRBD1 matches at 7 bases. V shed 0 bases and J 1 base; nucleotides not matched to a gene: 5. Germline V gene lookup returns CDR1 LGHNA and CDR2 YNFKEQ. The CDR3 has 17 amino acids. In nucleotides, the CDR3 is TGTGCCAGCAGCCAAGATCAAGGGACAGTAACTAATGAAAAACTGTTTTTT. Residues: CASSQDQGTVTNEKLFF.

The V call is TRBV6-4, the J call TRBJ1-2, with D possibly being TRBD1 (6 bases). CDR1 MRHNA and CDR2 SNTAGT come from the germline V gene. The germline V and J ends were trimmed by 6 bases and 4 bases, with 15 bases remaining between them. This CDR3 has 14 amino acids. The CDR3 protein is CASRTDRHTYGYTF. In DNA form, the CDR3 reads TGTGCCAGCAGAACCGACAGGCATACCTATGGCTACACCTTC.